This T cell receptor beta chain was identified during a study of cytomegalovirus exposure and HLA in healthy donors. Findings and caveats of the study: Presence/absence analyses assumed roughly uniform sequencing depth across donors, which may not hold. Reports credit the classifier with highly specific, highly sensitive diagnosis of cytomegalovirus status. In terms of immune exposure information, only CMV serostatus was available.

This PCR relied on a set of 60 Vbeta primers and 13 Jbeta primers. Clones were sequenced by immunoSEQ multiplex PCR, and TCRdb holds only the in-frame ones, with some missing. This table holds 60,000 to 70,000 clones, over 60% found once. About this clone itself: What it binds is unknown.

The donors were healthy bone marrow donors. Deletions cut 6 bases from V and 3 bases from J, with 12 bases between. The CDR3 is 14 amino acids. CDR1 is MGHDK, CDR2 SYGVNS, per germline. The TCR originated in a woman between 50 and 59 years old in good health and CMV-seronegative. The sequenced sample was PBMCs. V gene TRBV25-1 combines with J gene TRBJ1-5, with D hard to call. The CDR3 protein is CASRAWGDNQPQHF. The DNA for the CDR3 is TGTGCCAGCAGGGCATGGGGAGACAATCAGCCCCAGCATTTT.